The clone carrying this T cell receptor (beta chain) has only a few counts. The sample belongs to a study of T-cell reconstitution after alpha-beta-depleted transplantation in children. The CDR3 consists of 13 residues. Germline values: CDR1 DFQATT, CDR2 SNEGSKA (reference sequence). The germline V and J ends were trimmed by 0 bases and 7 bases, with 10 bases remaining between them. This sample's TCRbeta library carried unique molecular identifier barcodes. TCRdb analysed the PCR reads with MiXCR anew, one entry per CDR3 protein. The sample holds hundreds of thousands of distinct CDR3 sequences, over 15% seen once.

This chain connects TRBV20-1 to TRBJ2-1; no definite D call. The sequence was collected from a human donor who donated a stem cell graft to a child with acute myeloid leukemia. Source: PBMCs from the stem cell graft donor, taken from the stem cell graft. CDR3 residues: CSAREGLINEQFF. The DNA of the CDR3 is TGCAGTGCTAGAGAGGGTCTTATTAATGAGCAGTTCTTC.